The 8 T cell receptor beta chains given below trace back to one sample, sequenced in a study of cytotoxic CD8 clonotypes in ibrutinib-treated CLL. Clones were sequenced by immunoSEQ multiplex PCR, and TCRdb holds only the in-frame ones, with some missing. The table shows around 30,000 clones, with around three fifths occurring only once. The specimen was PBMCs, collected before ibrutinib treatment. These receptors were taken from a human donor with chronic lymphocytic leukemia.

This clone was seen just once. The rearrangement links TRBV9 to TRBJ2-1; 10 nucleotides line up with TRBD2. Trimming took 3 bases from V and 7 from J; bases not matched to a gene: 7. The CDR3 length is 15 residues. The V gene's germline CDR1 is SGDLS and CDR2 YYNGEE. CDR3 bases: TGTGCCAGCAGCGCCAGGGCTAGCGGGGGTAATGAGCAGTTCTTC. This encodes CASSARASGGNEQFF.

This clone was seen only a few times. The rearrangement links TRBV5-1 to TRBJ2-1; 10 bases match TRBD2. The CDR3 spans 19 residues. The V and J ends lost 3 bases and 0 bases, in that order; junction bases with no gene match: 12. Germline V gives CDR1 SGHRS, CDR2 YFSETQ. CDR3 in DNA: TGCGCCAGCAGCTCCCTAGGAAGCGGGAGGGGGAGCTCCTACAATGAGCAGTTCTTC. It yields the protein CASSSLGSGRGSSYNEQFF.

This chain connects TRBV10-3 to TRBJ2-1; 7 bases agree with TRBD1. Looked up from germline, CDR1 is ENHRY and CDR2 is SYGVKD. The CDR3 consists of 15 residues. After removal of 4 bases from V and 6 bases from J, the junction contained 9 bases not matched to a gene. CDR3 bases: TGTGCCATCAGTGTAATAGGGGGCGATGGCAATGAGCAGTTCTTC. Amino acid sequence: CAISVIGGDGNEQFF.

The chain couples TRBV4-2 to TRBJ2-1; D is possibly TRBD2 (6 bases). There are 13 residues in the CDR3. Trimming stripped 4 bases from V and 10 bases from J, with 14 bases between. The germline V gene has CDR1 LGHNA and CDR2 YNFKEQ. The CDR3 nucleotides read TGTGCCAGCAGCCGTCTCAATAGCGGAGAGCAGTTCTTC. Its protein product is CASSRLNSGEQFF.

This chain links TRBV27 with TRBJ1-1; 8 bases are a match to TRBD1. This CDR3 has 16 residues. Losses at the gene ends were 7 bases for V and 0 bases for J; bases not matched to a gene: 10. Germline V CDR1 and CDR2: MNHEY, SMNVEV (reference sequence). The DNA for the CDR3 is TGTGCCAGCAACCCCACACGGACAGGGTTGAACACTGAAGCTTTCTTT. Its translation is CASNPTRTGLNTEAFF.

This chain joins TRBV6-5 and TRBJ1-4; 7 bases match TRBD1. The CDR3 sequence is 14 residues long. After removal of 5 bases from V and 4 bases from J, the junction contained 4 bases not matched to a gene. The germline V gene has CDR1 MNHEY and CDR2 SVGAGI. CDR3 nucleotide sequence: TGTGCCAGCAGTGTACAGGGGAATAATGAAAAACTGTTTTTT. Encoded protein: CASSVQGNNEKLFF.

The chain joins TRBV6-5 to TRBJ2-7, with TRBD1 matching over 7 bases. From germline, CDR1 is MNHEY and CDR2 SVGAGI. The CDR3 sequence is 14 residues long. The V segment lost 0 bases and the J segment 6 bases; nucleotides outside the gene matches: 5. The CDR3 DNA reads as TGTGCCAGCAGTTACTCGTTACAGGGGCCCGAGCAGTACTTC. It encodes CASSYSLQGPEQYF.

The rearrangement joins TRBV27 to TRBJ1-2, with D unresolved. Trimming stripped 5 bases from V and 3 bases from J, with 22 bases between. The germline V gene encodes CDR1 MNHEY and CDR2 SMNVEV (reference sequence). There are 17 residues in the CDR3. Here the CDR3 reads CASSLLRGATNHYGYTF. The DNA of the CDR3 is TGTGCCAGCAGTCTCCTACGGGGAGCCACAAATCACTATGGCTACACCTTC.